This TCR beta chain comes out of a study of lymphopenia after photon versus proton radiotherapy (dated by TCRdb to between 2018 and 2020). Notes on the research overall: The immunological effects of photon versus proton radiation therapy were compared in patients with gastrointestinal tumors who developed high-grade lymphopenia. The cohort comprised roughly 20 patients with gastrointestinal tumors who received either photon or proton therapy and then developed lymphopenia. The goal of the study was to characterize the differences between the two radiation modalities in how they affect the immune system.

The library was prepared using the immunoSEQ multiplex PCR assay. Alongside multiparametric flow cytometry, deep sequencing of rearranged TCR beta loci was used to profile the T cell repertoires. TCRdb's version of the immuneACCESS table is confined to in-frame rearrangements and falls short of the full clone set. An unresolved V gene accounts for under half of the shortfall where checked; the remainder is of unknown origin. Within this sample are 35,000 to 45,000 clones, with approximately 83% of them counted one time only. The ten largest account for over 20% of the sample. Results and caveats for the whole study, not just this receptor: The survival association was examined only in patients who died, and the authors described better survival with proton therapy as a possibility, not as a demonstrated result. Among patients across the cohort who died, overall survival time showed an inverse correlation with a larger post-nadir drop in TCR diversity. Relative stability during treatment was observed in proton-treated patients, whereas loss of naive T cells and TCR diversity and gain of effector/memory populations were observed in photon-treated patients. Once the lymphocyte count had reached its nadir, the repertoires of photon-treated patients showed oligoclonal expansion, particularly of CD8+ Temra cells, and this expansion drove the decline in diversity.

From its cysteine to its phenylalanine, the CDR3 spans 15 amino acids. Left in the record is the CDR3 DNA by itself, 45 bases read in frame from the first base. The germline V gene gives CDR1 as MNHEY and CDR2 as SVGAGI. V trim: 0 bases; J trim: 2 bases; unmatched bases: 1. About this clone itself: No antigen is known for it. Base qualities were left out, and no much larger clone turns up one base away.

The starting material was peripheral blood, obtained from a patient treated with proton-based radiotherapy. The chain was built from TRBV6-5 and TRBJ1-3, with 7 central nucleotides matching TRBD1. The TCR sequence derives from a woman in her sixties or seventies with pancreatic cancer. Here is the DNA: TGTGCCAGCAGTTACTCAGGGGGCCCTGGAAACACCATATATTTT. Its protein product is CASSYSGGPGNTIYF.